This paragraph reports one TCR beta chain. Its target is not known. This specimen comes from a study of T cells after yellow fever vaccination. Study summary: Where fractions had low cell numbers, libraries were prepared from them with the SMART-Seq v4 Ultra Low Input RNA kit.

General study results and limits: Booster sampling recovered most clones from primary vaccination (about 97% CD4, approximately 88% CD8). Clonotypes appearing in both CD4 and CD8 compartments existed, and their share was small.

The germline V and J ends were trimmed by 1 base and 2 bases, with 6 bases remaining between them. The CDR3 runs to 13 residues. Germline V lookup: CDR1 SGHTA, CDR2 FQGNSA. 5'RACE template switching produced TCR cDNA carrying a universal primer site and UMIs. From the 5' RACE reads, TCRdb called clonotypes with MiXCR, one entry per CDR3 protein. This repertoire shows a few hundred thousand distinct CDR3 sequences, 8.7% found once; its top ten account for 15% to 20%. The clonotype comes from a man younger than 30 who received the YFV17D yellow fever vaccine. The sample was PBMCs, taken on the day of the first yellow fever vaccination. The V and J genes are TRBV7-2 and TRBJ2-7; a possible D gene is TRBD1 (5 bases). The CDR3 protein is CASSLGGPYEQYV. The CDR3 DNA sequence: TGTGCCAGCAGCTTAGGGGGCCCCTACGAGCAGTACGTC.